One and the same sample provided the 23 T cell receptor beta chains below, sequenced in a study of blood T cell repertoires in COVID-19. The method was immunoSEQ multiplex PCR; TCRdb's version includes in-frame clones alone and lacks a portion of them. The sample records around 270,000 clones, roughly 86% being singletons. Material: peripheral blood. All receptors derive from a woman aged 55-69 years with COVID-19, enrolled during active disease.

J is TRBJ1-2 and V is TRBV4-3, with TRBD1 as a possible D gene (6 bases). The ends were cut back, 0 bases at V and 3 bases at J, with 11 bases in the middle. Germline V gene lookup returns CDR1 LGHNA and CDR2 YSLEER. The CDR3 loop spans 15 amino acids. CDR3 sequence reads: CASSQDAGDHYGYTF. The CDR3 DNA follows: TGCGCCAGCAGCCAAGATGCAGGGGATCACTATGGCTACACCTTC.

This rearrangement joins TRBV27 to TRBJ2-6, with 11 positions matching TRBD2. Trimming cost V 7 bases and J 3 bases; bases outside gene matches: 8. The CDR3 is 17 amino acids. Germline V CDR1 and CDR2: MNHEY, SMNVEV (reference sequence). DNA of the CDR3: TGTGCCAGCACCCCTCTAGCGGGAGGAGTTGGGGCCAACGTCCTGACTTTC. This gives the protein CASTPLAGGVGANVLTF.

CDR3 protein: CASSRSGSETQYF. CDR3 coding DNA: TGTGCCAGCAGCCGAAGCGGGAGCGAGACCCAGTACTTC. The chain has TRBV7-8 and TRBJ2-5; 8 bases fit TRBD2. Trimming removed 5 bases from V and 5 bases from J; junction bases left unmatched: 4. There are 13 residues in the CDR3. The germline V gene encodes CDR1 SGHVS and CDR2 FQNEAQ.

The rearrangement links TRBV3-1 (or the pseudogene TRBV3-2) to TRBJ2-1, with TRBD2 as a possible D gene (6 bases). Germline V CDR1 and CDR2: LGHDT, YNNKEL (reference sequence). The V end lost 4 bases, the J end lost 2 bases, and 12 bases lay between the germline ends. The CDR3 is 15 residues long. CDR3 protein: CASSPSGWAYNEQFF. The CDR3 nucleotides read TGTGCCAGCAGCCCAAGCGGGTGGGCCTACAATGAGCAGTTCTTC.

The chain carries TRBV13 and TRBJ2-7, with 12 bases aligning to TRBD2. V gave up 4 bases and J gave up 2 bases; unmatched junction bases: 6. This CDR3 is built from 16 residues. Germline CDR1 is PRHDT and CDR2 is FYEKMQ (reference sequence). In DNA form, the CDR3 reads TGTGCCAGCAGCTCCGAACTAGCGGGAGGAACCTACGAGCAGTACTTC. This gives the protein CASSSELAGGTYEQYF.

V usage is TRBV28 and J usage is TRBJ2-1, with 9 bases lining up with TRBD2. Germline CDR1 and CDR2: MDHEN and SYDVKM. The CDR3 sequence is 13 residues long. V dropped 7 bases and J dropped 7; count of bases not matched to a gene: 5. This CDR3 reads CASITSGRNEQFF. The DNA for the CDR3 is TGTGCCAGCATAACCAGCGGGAGGAATGAGCAGTTCTTC.

This clone came up a few times. The J gene is TRBJ1-2, the V gene TRBV6-4; 9 nucleotides align to TRBD1. Losses at the gene ends were 3 bases for V and 2 bases for J; bases not matched to a gene: 4. The CDR3 length is 15 residues. Germline-derived CDR1 and CDR2 are MRHNA and SNTAGT. DNA of the CDR3: TGTGCCAGCAGTGAATCACAGGGGGCCAACTATGGCTACACCTTC. Translated, it gives CASSESQGANYGYTF.

The rearrangement links TRBV29-1 to TRBJ1-1; D might be TRBD1 (5 bases). Deletions cut 7 bases from V and 1 base from J, with 10 bases between. Per germline, CDR1 SQVTM and CDR2 ANQGSEA. The CDR3 loop spans 12 amino acids. CDR3 DNA sequence: TGCAGCGCCAGGGTTTCGAACACTGAAGCTTTCTTT. This translates into CSARVSNTEAFF.

The chain recombines TRBV19 with TRBJ1-5; the D gene is possibly TRBD1 (5 bases). This CDR3 contains 14 residues. Per the germline V gene, CDR1 is LNHDA and CDR2 is SQIVND (reference sequence). V was shortened by 3 bases and J by 6 bases, with 12 bases between the two germline ends. CDR3 DNA: TGTGCCAGTAGTATCCCGGGGGGAAGTCAGCCCCAGCATTTT. It specifies CASSIPGGSQPQHF.

The rearrangement uses TRBV20-1 and TRBJ2-3; D gene uncertain. This CDR3 region has 11 residues. With 4 bases removed from V and 6 bases from J, the gap between germline ends came to 8 bases. CDR1 is DFQATT, CDR2 SNEGSKA, per germline (reference sequence). The CDR3 protein is CSANSRDTQYF. The CDR3 DNA follows: TGCAGTGCTAACAGTCGCGATACGCAGTATTTT.

The rearrangement uses TRBV28 and TRBJ2-1, with 10 bases fitting TRBD2. This CDR3 has 16 amino acids. Germline assignment: CDR1 MDHEN and CDR2 SYDVKM. J was trimmed by 7 bases and V by 5 bases; bases with no gene match: 11. The CDR3 DNA reads TGTGCCAGCAGTGAAACCGGGACTAGCGCGAAAAATGAGCAGTTCTTC. Translation: CASSETGTSAKNEQFF.

The chain is built from TRBV5-1 and TRBJ2-7; 13 bases are a match to TRBD2. Losses at the gene ends were 5 bases for V and 6 bases for J; bases not matched to a gene: 8. The CDR3 is made up of 15 amino acids. Germline V gene sequence: CDR1 SGHRS, CDR2 YFSETQ. This chain's CDR3 is CASSSTSGRAREQYF. The CDR3 DNA reads as TGCGCCAGCAGTTCCACTAGCGGGAGGGCCCGCGAGCAGTACTTC. Variable domain in full (rest from reference TRBV5-1 and TRBJ2-7): KAGVTQTPRYLIKTRGQQVTLSCSPISGHRSVSWYQQTPGQGLQFLFEYFSETQRNKGNFPGRFSGRQFSNSRSEMNVSTLELGDSALYLCASSSTSGRAREQYFGPGTRLTVT.

This clone was detected a few times. The chain uses TRBV28 and TRBJ1-1; no clear D gene. The CDR3 spans 14 residues. CDR1 and CDR2 from the germline V gene are MDHEN and SYDVKM. The germline V and J ends were trimmed by 6 bases and 2 bases, with 13 bases remaining between them. The CDR3: CASSLLRANTEAFF. CDR3 nucleotide sequence: TGTGCCAGCAGCCTACTGAGAGCTAACACTGAAGCTTTCTTT. The full variable domain, rest sourced from reference TRBV28 and TRBJ1-1, is DVKVTQSSRYLVKRTGEKVFLECVQDMDHENMFWYRQDPGLGLRLIYFSYDVKMKEKGDIPEGYSVSREKKERFSLILESASTNQTSMYLCASSLLRANTEAFFGQGTRLTVV.

The chain couples TRBV19 to TRBJ1-5; D remains unclear. CDR3 length: 14 amino acids. Germline V gene lookup returns CDR1 LNHDA and CDR2 SQIVND (reference sequence). Trimming shortened V by 4 bases and J by 4 bases, and 11 bases separated the two germline ends. DNA of the CDR3: TGTGCCAGTAGTAGACATGTTGAGAATCAGCCCCAGCATTTT. Its protein product is CASSRHVENQPQHF. The full variable domain, completed using reference TRBV19 and TRBJ1-5, is DGGITQSPKYLFRKEGQNVTLSCEQNLNHDAMYWYRQDPGQGLRLIYYSQIVNDFQKGDIAEGYSVSREKKESFPLTVTSAQKNPTAFYLCASSRHVENQPQHFGDGTRLSIL.

The chain is built from TRBV5-1 and TRBJ2-1, with D hard to call. The CDR3 spans 11 residues. Trimming cost V 5 bases and J 8 bases, with 8 bases left between them. Germline-derived CDR1 and CDR2 are SGHRS and YFSETQ. The CDR3 nucleotides read TGCGCCAGCAGGGCGCAGGATGAGCAGTTCTTC. Protein: CASRAQDEQFF.

The rearrangement joins TRBV29-1 to TRBJ2-1; 12 nucleotides match TRBD2. CDR3 length: 16 amino acids. The J segment lost 5 bases and the V segment lost 3 bases, leaving 8 bases of the junction unmatched. CDR1 is SQVTM, CDR2 ANQGSEA, per germline. This CDR3 reads CSVDWLAGGRNNEQFF. The CDR3 DNA reads as TGCAGCGTTGATTGGCTAGCGGGAGGGCGGAACAATGAGCAGTTCTTC.

The chain couples TRBV6-5 to TRBJ2-4; 8 bases are a match to TRBD1. Germline CDR1 MNHEY, CDR2 SVGAGI. The CDR3 has 14 amino acids. Losses at the gene ends were 7 bases for V and 6 bases for J; bases not matched to a gene: 8. For the CDR3, the DNA is TGTGCCAGCAAGGACAGGGAAGGGAGAAACATTCAGTACTTC. It yields the protein CASKDREGRNIQYF.

The chain couples TRBV30 to TRBJ2-1; 8 nucleotides align to TRBD2. V shed 0 bases, J shed 9 bases, and the junction held 13 bases outside the gene matches. This CDR3 is built from 16 residues. The V gene's germline CDR1 is GTSNPN and CDR2 SVGIG (reference sequence). The DNA for the CDR3 is TGTGCCTGGAGTGTACAAGTGGCGGGAGGCTCGTTTGAGCAGTTCTTC. Translating it yields CAWSVQVAGGSFEQFF.

This clone was seen only once. This chain links TRBV28 with TRBJ1-4, with a tentative D call TRBD1 (6 bases). Germline lookup yields CDR1 MDHEN and CDR2 SYDVKM. V lost 2 bases to trimming and J lost 6 bases, with 16 bases between them. The CDR3 spans 16 residues. The CDR3 DNA follows: TGTGCCAGCAGTTTAAGCACAGGGCGGGTAGATGAAAAACTGTTTTTT. It encodes CASSLSTGRVDEKLFF.

V usage is TRBV18 and J usage is TRBJ2-2; 8 bases align to TRBD1. The germline gives CDR1 KGHSH, CDR2 LQKENI. The CDR3 sequence is 16 residues long. V shed 3 bases and J 5 bases; nucleotides not matched to a gene: 8. The CDR3 DNA sequence: TGTGCCAGCTCACCGCAGGGGGCATCGGGTACCGGGGAGCTGTTTTTT. This encodes CASSPQGASGTGELFF.

This clone was recorded only once. The chain employs TRBV7-9 and TRBJ2-1; D is unresolved. The V and J ends lost 3 bases and 5 bases respectively, with 8 bases between them. Germline V lookup: CDR1 SEHNR, CDR2 FQNEAQ (reference sequence). This CDR3 has 13 amino acids. CDR3 nucleotides: TGTGCCAGCAGCTTCCGGGTCCACAATGAGCAGTTCTTC. Amino acids: CASSFRVHNEQFF. The entire variable domain, with the rest obtained from reference TRBV7-9 and TRBJ2-1, is as follows: DTGVSQNPRHKITKRGQNVTFRCDPISEHNRLYWYRQTLGQGPEFLTYFQNEAQLEKSRLLSDRFSAERPKGSFSTLEIQRTEQGDSAMYLCASSFRVHNEQFFGPGTRLTVL.

The chain uses TRBV5-1 and TRBJ1-2, with 10 bases that match TRBD1. This CDR3 is built from 14 residues. Germline V CDR1 and CDR2: SGHRS, YFSETQ. Unmatched junction bases numbered 4, after V lost 0 bases and J lost 8 bases. CDR3 bases: TGCGCCAGCAGCTTGGCCGACAGGGGGCCGGGCTACACCTTC. It yields the protein CASSLADRGPGYTF.

A remark on this clone: The junction departs from the called germline gene at one end, perhaps through a read error. The chain employs TRBV7-8 and TRBJ2-1; TRBD2 aligns across 7 bases. This CDR3 has 16 residues. In germline, CDR1 is SGHVS, CDR2 FQNEAQ. CDR3 nucleotides: TGTGCCGGCAGCGCCAACGCCGGACTAGGTTCCTATGAGCAGTTCTTC. Encoded protein: CAGSANAGLGSYEQFF.